This T cell receptor (beta chain) was sequenced for a study of OX40 agonist ivuxolimab in advanced cancers. Concerning the study at large: The costimulatory receptor OX40 (CD134) was targeted by ivuxolimab, a fully human IgG2 agonistic monoclonal antibody. Intravenous ivuxolimab was administered to patients every 2 weeks at six dose levels: 0.01, 0.1, 0.3, 1.5, 3 and 10 mg/kg. Of the roughly 51 patients in dose escalation, approximately 20 had hepatocellular carcinoma, about 15 had melanoma, 9 had renal cell carcinoma and 9 had head and neck cancer. A male proportion of around 81% and a mean age of approximately 61 years, ranging from about 23 to 90, were recorded for the dose-escalation cohort. Patients were allowed to have had prior anti-PD-1, anti-PD-L1 or anti-CTLA-4 therapy, and 40% of the dose-escalation patients had previously received checkpoint inhibitors. Three dose-escalation patients achieved partial responses, one with hepatocellular carcinoma and two with cutaneous melanoma. Peripheral TCRbeta sequencing was intended to test whether TCR sequence diversity was altered and clonal T-cell expansion was caused by ivuxolimab. The paper describes the monotherapy dose-escalation part (N ≈ 50 patients) of the phase I trial of ivuxolimab.

Patients with a history of autoimmune disease or receiving systemic immunosuppression were excluded from the trial. Peripheral blood for TCR sequencing was collected from all dose cohorts at baseline, on cycle 4 day 1, and on cycle 7 day 1. The samples were taken from a phase I, first-in-human, multicenter, open-label dose-escalation trial of ivuxolimab. Adults with locally advanced or metastatic head and neck squamous cell, hepatocellular, melanoma or renal cell carcinoma were enrolled in the trial. Before TCR sequencing, CD4+ and CD8+ T cells were separately sorted from peripheral blood. As to this clone: Its antigen target is currently unknown. Base qualities were left out, and no much larger clone turns up one base away.

For sequencing of the TCRbeta CDR3 region, genomic DNA was extracted from the sorted cells. The immunoSEQ Assay was used for sequencing of TCRbeta CDR3 regions. What TCRdb holds here is the immuneACCESS table cut down to in-frame rearrangements. Part of the clones is not present; checked against another copy, under half of the missing clones reflect an unresolved V gene, and the others are unexplained. Across this sample there are more than 45,000 clones, with 84% seen only once. The ten largest clonotypes hold 1% to 1.3% of the sample. Germline trimming: 6 bases from V, 7 bases from J; junction bases outside gene matches: 11. Its CDR3 holds 15 amino acids, cysteine through phenylalanine. Only the CDR3 part of the read is kept: 45 bases, read in frame from the first base. The germline V gene (reference sequence) provides CDR1 LNHDA and CDR2 SQIVND. What the authors observed across the whole study: Low levels of normalized T-cell clonal expansion were also seen in some patients who did not respond. The antigen specificity of the peripheral T cells that underwent clonal expansion was not determined. At doses of 0.1 to 3.0 mg/kg, clonal expansion of both CD4+ and CD8+ blood T cells was observed from baseline to week 6. In the 0.1-3.0 mg/kg groups, partial responders had among the lowest normalized peripheral clonal expansion, particularly in CD8+ T cells. On average, CD8+ T cells showed more expanded clones than CD4+ T cells after ivuxolimab.

The sample here was CD4+ or CD8+ T cells sorted from blood, taken in a trial of the OX40 agonist ivuxolimab. The V gene is TRBV19 and the J gene is TRBJ1-2; TRBD1 lines up with 10 middle nucleotides. The sequence derives from an adult with an advanced solid tumor such as melanoma, head and neck, liver or kidney cancer. Read as DNA, the sequence is TGTGCCAGTAGCCTGGGACAGGGGCTGCTCGGTGGCTACACCTTC. This gives the protein CASSLGQGLLGGYTF. The CDR3, completed at both ends by the reference TRBV19 and TRBJ1-2 genes, gives the full variable domain DGGITQSPKYLFRKEGQNVTLSCEQNLNHDAMYWYRQDPGQGLRLIYYSQIVNDFQKGDIAEGYSVSREKKESFPLTVTSAQKNPTAFYLCASSLGQGLLGGYTFGSGTRLTVV.